The 14 T cell receptor beta chains listed next were all sequenced from one sample in a study of T cell responses to AZD1222 COVID-19 vaccine. Repertoires were generated with immunoSEQ multiplex PCR, while TCRdb's copy carries only in-frame clones and drops some. The sample has about 140,000 clones; roughly 84% are singletons. Material: peripheral blood, obtained 28 days after the second AZD1222 dose. The receptors derive from an adult who received the AZD1222 COVID-19 vaccine.

A few counts support this clone. This rearrangement joins TRBV7-7 to TRBJ2-5; D possibly uses TRBD1 or TRBD2 (6 bases each). This CDR3 is built from 15 residues. Trimming pared 4 bases from V and 1 base from J, leaving 13 bases between. Germline V CDR1 and CDR2: SSHAT, FNYEAQ (reference sequence). This CDR3 reads CASSSRGGFQETQYF. CDR3 nucleotides: TGTGCCAGCAGCTCCAGAGGGGGGTTCCAAGAGACCCAGTACTTC. Together with reference TRBV7-7 and TRBJ2-5, the CDR3 gives the full variable domain: GAGVSQSPRYKVTKRGQDVTLRCDPISSHATLYWYQQALGQGPEFLTYFNYEAQPDKSGLPSDRFSAERPEGSISTLTIQRTEQRDSAMYRCASSSRGGFQETQYFGPGTRLLVL.

This clone was recorded only once. V usage is TRBV28 and J usage is TRBJ2-3; TRBD1 is a possible D gene (5 bases). Germline assignment: CDR1 MDHEN and CDR2 SYDVKM. CDR3 length equals 16 residues. Trimming pared 6 bases from V and 1 base from J, leaving 17 bases between. CDR3 coding DNA: TGTGCCAGCAGCCAAACGGCGACAGTTCGCACAGATACGCAGTATTTT. It translates to CASSQTATVRTDTQYF.

J is TRBJ2-7 and V is TRBV28; perhaps TRBD1 as D (5 bases). This CDR3 contains 13 residues. V was cut by 6 bases and J by 3 bases, with 12 bases left in between. Germline CDR1 is MDHEN and CDR2 is SYDVKM. Written as DNA, the CDR3 is TGTGCCAGCAGCTACTCCACAGGCTACGAGCAGTACTTC. The encoded protein is CASSYSTGYEQYF. Complete variable domain (other parts from reference TRBV28 and TRBJ2-7): DVKVTQSSRYLVKRTGEKVFLECVQDMDHENMFWYRQDPGLGLRLIYFSYDVKMKEKGDIPEGYSVSREKKERFSLILESASTNQTSMYLCASSYSTGYEQYFGPGTRLTVT.

The CDR3 sequence is CAISETGGAYEKLFF. The CDR3 DNA sequence: TGTGCCATCAGTGAGACAGGGGGCGCGTATGAAAAACTGTTTTTT. The chain carries TRBV10-3 and TRBJ1-4, with TRBD1 matching 9 bases. CDR3 length equals 15 residues. CDR1 and CDR2 from the germline V gene are ENHRY and SYGVKD. V shed 2 bases and J 6 bases; nucleotides not matched to a gene: 4.

This clone came up once. The J gene is TRBJ2-5, the V gene TRBV11-2; the D gene is possibly TRBD1 (5 bases). The CDR3 totals 13 residues. CDR1 is SGHAT and CDR2 is FQNNGV in the germline V gene. V lost 7 bases and J lost 0, with 9 bases in between. CDR3 region: CASTAGYQETQYF. DNA of the CDR3: TGTGCCAGCACCGCAGGGTACCAAGAGACCCAGTACTTC.

The chain employs TRBV12-3 or TRBV12-4 and TRBJ1-1; D is unresolved. The germline V and J ends were trimmed by 3 bases and 0 bases, with 5 bases remaining between them. This CDR3 has 13 amino acids. The CDR3 DNA sequence: TGTGCCAGCAGTTTGAGTGTGAACACTGAAGCTTTCTTT. This translates into CASSLSVNTEAFF.

The rearrangement joins TRBV4-1 to TRBJ1-2, with D unresolved. Between the trimmed V and J ends, which lost 0 bases and 2 bases, there was a span of 10 bases. Germline CDR1 and CDR2: MGHRA and YSYEKL. This CDR3 has 15 residues. The CDR3 DNA is TGCGCCAGCAGCCAAGAGTTAGGGCCGAACTATGGCTACACCTTC. Its translation: CASSQELGPNYGYTF.

This clone was detected a few times. The chain links TRBV5-1 to TRBJ2-7; 9 bases agree with TRBD1. The V gene end was trimmed by 0 bases and the J gene end by 3 bases; junction bases not matched to a gene: 7. This CDR3 comprises 16 residues. The germline V gene has CDR1 SGHRS and CDR2 YFSETQ. The CDR3 sequence: CASSLAGGQGGYEQYF. In DNA form, the CDR3 reads TGCGCCAGCAGCTTGGCCGGGGGACAGGGTGGCTACGAGCAGTACTTC.

This clone was observed a handful of times. CDR3 coding DNA: TGCGCCAGCAGCCATGGGCAGGGAGCCTACGAGCAGTACTTC. Translation gives CASSHGQGAYEQYF. The chain uses TRBV5-1 and TRBJ2-7, with D perhaps matching TRBD1 or TRBD2 (5 bases each). The V end lost 4 bases, the J end lost 2 bases, and 13 bases lay between the germline ends. The CDR3 is 14 residues long. Per the germline V gene, CDR1 is SGHRS and CDR2 is YFSETQ.

This chain joins TRBV19 and TRBJ1-1; perhaps TRBD1 as D (6 bases). This CDR3 has 15 residues. V lost 6 bases and J lost 7, with 21 bases in between. Germline loops: CDR1 LNHDA, CDR2 SQIVND (reference sequence). The CDR3 DNA reads as TGTGCCAGTAGGGTCGACCCCAGGGGTACGGTTGAAGCTTTCTTT. Translating it yields CASRVDPRGTVEAFF.

The chain has TRBV19 and TRBJ2-1; D remains ambiguous. V lost 3 bases, J lost 15 bases, and 24 bases lay in between. In germline, CDR1 is LNHDA, CDR2 SQIVND (reference sequence). The CDR3 has 15 residues. In DNA, the CDR3 is TGTGCCAGTAGTATTATGGAGCGCCCACAATCCCCGCGGTTCTTC. Translated, it gives CASSIMERPQSPRFF.

This sequence joins TRBV2 and TRBJ1-5, with D uncertain. In germline, CDR1 is SNHLY, CDR2 FYNNEI. CDR3 length: 14 amino acids. Trimming removed 2 bases from V and 4 bases from J, with 9 bases in between. The CDR3 region is CASSETTPNQPQHF. CDR3 bases: TGTGCCAGCAGTGAAACGACACCTAATCAGCCCCAGCATTTT.

The chain combines TRBV5-1 with TRBJ2-7; perhaps TRBD2 as D (6 bases). The V end was cut by 4 bases, the J end by 6 bases, with 14 bases between. Looked up from germline, CDR1 is SGHRS and CDR2 is YFSETQ. The CDR3 runs to 13 residues. The CDR3 spells CASSPLQGGEQYF. The CDR3 bases are TGCGCCAGCAGCCCCCTGCAGGGAGGCGAGCAGTACTTC.

The chain is built from TRBV5-1 and TRBJ2-7, with 7 positions matching TRBD1. CDR3 length equals 16 residues. CDR1 and CDR2 from the germline V gene are SGHRS and YFSETQ. The junction had 14 bases not matched to a gene; V was cut back by 2 bases and J by 6 bases. CDR3 coding DNA: TGCGCCAGCAGCTTAATGGGGACAGACCCCCTAGGCGAGCAGTACTTC. Translation gives CASSLMGTDPLGEQYF. Filled out from reference TRBV5-1 and TRBJ2-7, the complete variable domain reads KAGVTQTPRYLIKTRGQQVTLSCSPISGHRSVSWYQQTPGQGLQFLFEYFSETQRNKGNFPGRFSGRQFSNSRSEMNVSTLELGDSALYLCASSLMGTDPLGEQYFGPGTRLTVT.